The 15 T cell receptor beta chains below come from one sample, sequenced in a study of T-cell memory formation after mild COVID-19 (dated by TCRdb to 2020 to 2022). Library method: 5' RACE. Sequenced using an Illumina NovaSeq 6000. TCRdb ran its own pipeline on the public reads, namely fastp trimming at Q25 and MiXCR clone calling, and kept in-frame beta chains. Rows with a matching CDR3 protein are joined into one entry that keeps the most common DNA and genes. A total of about 540,000 distinct CDR3 sequences appear in this sample, about a fifth of them only once. The ten largest account for under 15% of the sample. Sequencing was performed on PBMCs or a T cell subset sorted from them (not recorded which). These receptors all come from an adult woman who had mild COVID-19 (a few samples of this study predate the infection). The sample titles of this study are shuffled in the database, so cell type and time point are left out; the donor was told from shared clones.

Many counts were recorded for this clonotype. The V gene is TRBV7-9, the J gene TRBJ2-1; 14 bases agree with TRBD2. CDR1 and CDR2 from the germline V gene are SEHNR and FQNEAQ (reference sequence). Trimming cost V 5 bases and J 10 bases; bases outside gene matches: 10. CDR3 length: 16 residues. In DNA form, the CDR3 reads TGTGCCAGCAGCCCCCGACTAGCGGGAGGGCCGGGCGAGCAGTTCTTC. Translated, it gives CASSPRLAGGPGEQFF.

This clonotype was observed a handful of times. The J gene is TRBJ2-7, the V gene TRBV12-3 or TRBV12-4, with 7 bases matching TRBD2. J lost 3 bases, V lost 5 bases, and 10 bases had no gene match. The CDR3 is 15 amino acids. The CDR3 here is CASSPESGVRYEQYF. The CDR3 DNA reads TGTGCCAGCAGTCCTGAGAGCGGGGTCCGCTACGAGCAGTACTTC.

The sample holds one count of this clonotype. The V call is TRBV7-2, the J call TRBJ2-2, with D perhaps TRBD1 (5 bases). From germline, CDR1 is SGHTA and CDR2 FQGNSA. This CDR3 spans 14 amino acids. V lost 5 bases to trimming and J lost 7 bases, with 14 bases between them. The CDR3 loop reads CASSQMGRSGELFF. The CDR3, as DNA: TGTGCCAGCAGCCAGATGGGGCGCAGCGGGGAGCTGTTTTTT. The full variable domain, in which reference TRBV7-2 and TRBJ2-2 provide the parts outside the CDR3, is GAGVSQSPSNKVTEKGKDVELRCDPISGHTALYWYRQSLGQGLEFLIYFQGNSAPDKSGLPSDRFSAERTGGSVSTLTIQRTQQEDSAVYLCASSQMGRSGELFFGEGSRLTVL.

The CDR3 DNA sequence: TGCAGTGCTAGAATATCGTGGGTGACTGAAGCTTTCTTT. This sequence encodes CSARISWVTEAFF. This rearrangement joins TRBV20-1 to TRBJ1-1; D gene uncertain. The CDR3 covers 13 residues. V was pared by 2 bases and J by 5 bases, with 12 bases between. Germline V gene data show CDR1 as DFQATT and CDR2 as SNEGSKA (reference sequence).

At least ten counts were recorded for this clonotype. The chain employs TRBV20-1 and TRBJ2-1; D not certain. The germline V gene encodes CDR1 DFQATT and CDR2 SNEGSKA (reference sequence). This CDR3 contains 10 residues. Trimming removed 6 bases from V and 8 bases from J, with 8 bases in between. The CDR3 protein is CSASPHEQFF. In nucleotides, the CDR3 is TGCAGTGCCTCCCCCCATGAGCAGTTCTTC.

Only a few counts were recorded for this clonotype. CDR3 sequence (DNA): TGCGCCAGCAGCCAGTCTATTTCAGGTTCCTACGAGCAGTACTTC. Protein: CASSQSISGSYEQYF. V gene TRBV4-3 combines with J gene TRBJ2-7; D is uncertain. Germline lookup yields CDR1 LGHNA and CDR2 YSLEER. Trimming cost V 3 bases and J 1 base, with 13 bases left between them. The CDR3 has 15 residues.

The V call is TRBV20-1, the J call TRBJ2-2; D assignment may be TRBD1 or TRBD2 (5 bases each). Trimming took 4 bases from V and 6 from J, leaving 21 bases between them. The CDR3 sequence is 16 residues long. CDR1 and CDR2 (germline): DFQATT, SNEGSKA (reference sequence). The CDR3 loop is CSATGGRPWDSGELFF. CDR3 nucleotides: TGCAGTGCTACTGGGGGACGCCCATGGGATTCCGGGGAGCTGTTTTTT.

This sequence joins TRBV7-9 and TRBJ1-2; D may be TRBD1 (6 bases). V was shortened by 1 base and J by 5 bases, with 11 bases between the two germline ends. CDR3 length: 14 amino acids. Germline loops: CDR1 SEHNR, CDR2 FQNEAQ (reference sequence). CDR3: CASSLGTALYGYTF. The CDR3 bases are TGTGCCAGCAGCTTAGGGACAGCCCTGTATGGCTACACCTTC.

Regarding this clonotype: A much larger clone lies a single base off, so this may be a read error. This rearrangement joins TRBV19 to TRBJ2-4, with D maybe TRBD1 (6 bases). The CDR3 has 12 residues. Germline CDR1 is LNHDA and CDR2 is SQIVND (reference sequence). The CDR3 is CASSTRTGQYDF. The CDR3 nucleotides read TGTGCCAGTAGTACACGCACGGGACAATATGACTTC.

This clonotype was found once. The rearrangement links TRBV7-2 to TRBJ1-1, with D tentatively TRBD1 (6 bases). Germline V gene sequence: CDR1 SGHTA, CDR2 FQGNSA. With 2 bases removed from V and 4 bases from J, the gap between germline ends came to 11 bases. This CDR3 is 14 amino acids long. CDR3 sequence reads: CASSLNTGTTEAFF. DNA of the CDR3: TGTGCCAGCAGCTTAAATACAGGGACCACTGAAGCTTTCTTT.

This clonotype occurred a few times. This chain joins TRBV12-3 or TRBV12-4 and TRBJ2-3; D possibly corresponds to TRBD2 (6 bases). V lost 2 bases and J 4 bases, leaving 13 bases between the germline ends. This CDR3 is built from 15 residues. This chain's CDR3 is CASSLRDSRADTQYF. CDR3 in DNA: TGTGCCAGCAGTTTACGGGACTCTCGCGCAGATACGCAGTATTTT.

The chain joins TRBV12-3 or TRBV12-4 to TRBJ1-3; maybe TRBD1 (6 bases). Trimming pared 5 bases from V and 0 bases from J, leaving 8 bases between. This CDR3 region has 14 residues. The CDR3 sequence: CASSRTVSGNTIYF. CDR3 nucleotides: TGTGCCAGCAGTCGGACAGTCTCTGGAAACACCATATATTTT.

V usage is TRBV27 and J usage is TRBJ1-2; 7 nucleotides match TRBD1. The germline gives CDR1 MNHEY, CDR2 SMNVEV (reference sequence). V shed 7 bases and J 6 bases; nucleotides not matched to a gene: 14. The CDR3 length is 15 residues. CDR3 sequence (DNA): TGTGCCAGCAAACTGACGCGGGAACAGGGGCATGGCTACACCTTC. Its translation is CASKLTREQGHGYTF.

In this sample, this clonotype turned up a few times. V gene TRBV3-1 combines with J gene TRBJ1-2; TRBD1 matches 7 bases. Looked up from germline, CDR1 is LGHDT and CDR2 is YNNKEL (reference sequence). V lost 10 bases, J lost 8 bases, and 19 bases stayed unmatched. This CDR3 contains 15 residues. CDR3 loop: CATRSITGANGGYTF. The DNA of the CDR3 is TGTGCCACCCGTTCGATTACAGGGGCGAACGGCGGCTACACCTTC.

This clonotype appeared a few times. The J gene is TRBJ1-2, the V gene TRBV9; D gene unclear. Germline CDR1 and CDR2: SGDLS and YYNGEE. V was shortened by 6 bases and J by 6 bases, with 18 bases between the two germline ends. The CDR3 covers 14 residues. The CDR3, as DNA: TGTGCCAGCACCCCTCGGCTGGAGCCCCATGGCTACACCTTC. Its translation: CASTPRLEPHGYTF.